One and the same sample provided the 28 T cell receptor beta chains below, sequenced in a study of blood T cell repertoires in COVID-19. The table came from immunoSEQ multiplex PCR; TCRdb's copy has only in-frame clones and leaves some out. The data hold roughly 330,000 clones, with over 80% observed a single time. What was sequenced was peripheral blood. All receptors come from a man aged 25-45 years with COVID-19, enrolled during active disease.

This clone was counted a single time. The chain couples TRBV11-3 to TRBJ1-6; tentatively, D is TRBD1 (5 bases). Trimming shortened V by 5 bases and J by 8 bases, and 13 bases separated the two germline ends. This CDR3 comprises 14 residues. CDR1 SGHNT and CDR2 YENEEA come from the germline V gene. CDR3 DNA: TGTGCCAGCAGCCGGTCGGGGGACGATTCACCCCTCCACTTT. Translation gives CASSRSGDDSPLHF.

This clone was observed a few times. This chain connects TRBV28 to TRBJ2-5; TRBD1 matches 8 bases. Trimming at V came to 1 base and at J to 4 bases, leaving 5 bases not matched to a gene. The CDR3 contains 15 residues. Germline values: CDR1 MDHEN, CDR2 SYDVKM. The CDR3 DNA reads TGTGCCAGCAGTTTATCCCAGGGGGCCGGAGAGACCCAGTACTTC. Translation gives CASSLSQGAGETQYF.

This chain joins TRBV7-2 and TRBJ1-2; possible D gene TRBD1, 5 bases. From germline, CDR1 is SGHTA and CDR2 FQGNSA. Trimming removed 1 base at V and 8 bases at J, with 20 bases between. CDR3 length: 16 amino acids. CDR3 in DNA: TGTGCCAGCAGCTTAGTGTTAGTGTCTGGAAGGGGAGGCTACACCTTC. It yields the protein CASSLVLVSGRGGYTF.

In DNA form, the CDR3 reads TGTGCCAGCAGTTTACGCGGGAGCCACCACGAGCAGTACTTC. It is translated as CASSLRGSHHEQYF. J is TRBJ2-7 and V is TRBV28; TRBD2 matches at 7 bases. The germline CDR1 and CDR2 sequences are MDHEN and SYDVKM. The V gene end was trimmed by 2 bases and the J gene end by 5 bases; junction bases not matched to a gene: 6. The CDR3 extends over 14 amino acids. The complete variable domain, with remaining parts taken from reference TRBV28 and TRBJ2-7, reads DVKVTQSSRYLVKRTGEKVFLECVQDMDHENMFWYRQDPGLGLRLIYFSYDVKMKEKGDIPEGYSVSREKKERFSLILESASTNQTSMYLCASSLRGSHHEQYFGPGTRLTVT.

This chain connects TRBV19 to TRBJ1-1; D perhaps matches TRBD1 (6 bases). Trimming cost V 5 bases and J 7 bases, with 14 bases left between them. CDR1 and CDR2 (germline): LNHDA, SQIVND (reference sequence). The CDR3 sequence is 13 residues long. CDR3 DNA sequence: TGTGCCAGTAGTTACTTGGACAGTGTTGAAGCTTTCTTT. As protein: CASSYLDSVEAFF.

This chain uses TRBV2 with TRBJ2-7, with 10 nucleotides matching TRBD2. The CDR3 extends over 16 amino acids. Per the germline V gene, CDR1 is SNHLY and CDR2 is FYNNEI. With V trimmed by 2 bases and J by 1 base, 5 bases remained unmatched. The CDR3 DNA is TGTGCCAGCAGTGAACCCTCTAGCGGGAGATCCTACGAGCAGTACTTC. Its translation is CASSEPSSGRSYEQYF.

In this sample, this clone turned up once. The chain combines TRBV29-1 with TRBJ2-5, with D perhaps TRBD1 (6 bases). The CDR3 covers 13 residues. The V gene lost 1 base and the J gene lost 1 base, with 7 bases spanning the gap. Looked up from germline, CDR1 is SQVTM and CDR2 is ANQGSEA. CDR3 DNA sequence: TGCAGCGTTGAAGCCAGGGGCCAAGAGACCCAGTACTTC. Its protein is CSVEARGQETQYF.

The chain employs TRBV30 and TRBJ1-5, with TRBD1 matching 8 bases. The V segment lost 0 bases and the J segment 2 bases; nucleotides outside the gene matches: 12. The CDR3 extends over 18 amino acids. CDR1 is GTSNPN and CDR2 is SVGIG in the germline V gene (reference sequence). CDR3 sequence reads: CAWSVLLMGTGGNQPQHF. Here the CDR3 DNA reads TGTGCCTGGAGTGTCCTCTTGATGGGGACAGGTGGCAATCAGCCCCAGCATTTT. The full variable domain, completed using reference TRBV30 and TRBJ1-5, is SQTIHQWPATLVQPVGSPLSLECTVEGTSNPNLYWYRQAAGRGLQLLFYSVGIGQISSEVPQNLSASRPQDRQFILSSKKLLLSDSGFYLCAWSVLLMGTGGNQPQHFGDGTRLSIL.

The chain links TRBV9 to TRBJ1-2, with D maybe TRBD1 (6 bases). The germline V gene encodes CDR1 SGDLS and CDR2 YYNGEE. Trimming cost V 4 bases and J 4 bases, with 17 bases left between them. The CDR3 is 15 amino acids. The CDR3 DNA reads as TGTGCCAGCAGCCTGAGGACAGAATTTTCCTATGGCTACACCTTC. Amino acid sequence: CASSLRTEFSYGYTF.

V and J are TRBV7-2 and TRBJ1-3; D call uncertain. The CDR3 contains 16 residues. In germline, CDR1 is SGHTA, CDR2 FQGNSA. The germline V and J ends were trimmed by 4 bases and 0 bases, with 13 bases remaining between them. The DNA for the CDR3 is TGTGCCAGCAGCTCCTACCGGGATAGCTCTGGAAACACCATATATTTT. It yields the protein CASSSYRDSSGNTIYF.

V is TRBV6-2 or TRBV6-3 and J is TRBJ2-5; D is undetermined. The germline V and J ends were trimmed by 3 bases and 4 bases, with 12 bases remaining between them. The V gene's germline CDR1 is MNHEY and CDR2 SVGEGT. The CDR3 consists of 14 residues. The CDR3 DNA follows: TGTGCCAGCAGTTATGTGGTTAGTAGAGAGACCCAGTACTTC. Protein sequence: CASSYVVSRETQYF.

The V gene is TRBV2, the J gene TRBJ2-7; the D gene is possibly TRBD2 (5 bases). The CDR3 spans 15 residues. Germline values: CDR1 SNHLY, CDR2 FYNNEI. V lost 3 bases, J lost 5 bases, and 17 bases lay in between. The CDR3, as DNA: TGTGCCAGCAGTGAGCAACGAAATATGAGGGACGAGCAGTACTTC. It yields the protein CASSEQRNMRDEQYF.

J is TRBJ2-1 and V is TRBV11-3, with TRBD1 as a possible D gene (5 bases). Germline CDR1 is SGHNT and CDR2 is YENEEA. CDR3 length: 17 amino acids. Trimming removed 2 bases at V and 4 bases at J, with 18 bases between. The DNA for the CDR3 is TGTGCCAGCAGCTTAAGCCCCACAGGATCTAATTACAATGAGCAGTTCTTC. Amino acid sequence: CASSLSPTGSNYNEQFF.

The table lists this clone with a few counts. The J gene is TRBJ1-2, the V gene TRBV4-3, with TRBD1 as a possible D gene (5 bases). Trimming shortened V by 0 bases and J by 1 base, and 18 bases separated the two germline ends. Germline V gene lookup returns CDR1 LGHNA and CDR2 YSLEER. CDR3 length equals 18 residues. This CDR3 is CASSQDFGWGSHNYGYTF. The CDR3 DNA reads as TGCGCCAGCAGCCAAGATTTTGGCTGGGGCAGCCATAACTATGGCTACACCTTC.

The gene calls are TRBV6-2 or TRBV6-3 and TRBJ2-3, with D perhaps TRBD2 (6 bases). Trimming left V 6 bases short and J 2 bases short, with 18 bases between. Germline-derived CDR1 and CDR2 are MNHEY and SVGEGT. This CDR3 comprises 16 residues. CDR3 sequence (DNA): TGTGCCAGCAGCCCCTGGGGGGAACGGGCCACAGATACGCAGTATTTT. Translated: CASSPWGERATDTQYF.

The rearrangement joins TRBV24-1 to TRBJ2-3; D remains ambiguous. The CDR3 length is 14 residues. The V and J ends lost 2 bases and 4 bases respectively, with 9 bases between them. Looked up from germline, CDR1 is KGHDR and CDR2 is SFDVKD. CDR3 amino acids: CATSDYGVSDTQYF. CDR3 in DNA: TGTGCCACCAGTGATTACGGTGTGTCAGATACGCAGTATTTT.

This clone was observed at least ten times. The chain joins TRBV19 to TRBJ1-4; 11 bases align to TRBD1. CDR1 and CDR2 from the germline V gene are LNHDA and SQIVND (reference sequence). Losses at the gene ends were 10 bases for V and 2 bases for J; bases not matched to a gene: 12. This CDR3 has 17 residues. CDR3 in amino acids: CATLRDRGLTTNEKLFF. The CDR3 bases are TGTGCCACCCTCCGGGACAGGGGGTTGACTACTAATGAAAAACTGTTTTTT.

The chain links TRBV7-2 to TRBJ1-2; 12 bases agree with TRBD1. V shed 4 bases, J shed 5 bases, and the junction held 5 bases outside the gene matches. Germline CDR1 is SGHTA and CDR2 is FQGNSA. CDR3 length: 15 residues. The CDR3 sequence is CASSSRDRGLYGYTF. CDR3 coding DNA: TGTGCCAGCAGCTCCCGGGACAGGGGGCTTTATGGCTACACCTTC.

The chain couples TRBV10-3 to TRBJ1-3, with 7 nucleotides matching TRBD1. There are 15 residues in the CDR3. The germline gives CDR1 ENHRY, CDR2 SYGVKD. V lost 0 bases and J lost 3; bases outside the gene matches: 2. This CDR3 is CAISESSGGGNTIYF. CDR3 nucleotide sequence: TGTGCCATCAGTGAGTCTTCAGGGGGTGGAAACACCATATATTTT.

The chain is built from TRBV19 and TRBJ2-1; 8 nucleotides match TRBD2. This CDR3 contains 15 residues. The V and J ends lost 7 bases and 6 bases, in that order; junction bases with no gene match: 11. CDR1 and CDR2 (germline): LNHDA, SQIVND (reference sequence). The CDR3 loop is CASIPEVLAANEQFF. As DNA, the CDR3 is TGTGCCAGTATCCCGGAGGTACTAGCGGCCAATGAGCAGTTCTTC.

This clone was counted between two and nine times. The chain has TRBV2 and TRBJ2-7, with D possibly being TRBD1 (6 bases). Germline V gene data show CDR1 as SNHLY and CDR2 as FYNNEI. The CDR3 sequence is 14 residues long. Trimming removed 6 bases at V and 4 bases at J, with 16 bases between. The CDR3 protein is CASRFTGIPYEQYF. Here the CDR3 DNA reads TGTGCCAGCAGGTTCACAGGGATACCTTACGAGCAGTACTTC. Looking up the rest from reference TRBV2 and TRBJ2-7 gives the full variable domain: EPEVTQTPSHQVTQMGQEVILRCVPISNHLYFYWYRQILGQKVEFLVSFYNNEISEKSEIFDDQFSVERPDGSNFTLKIRSTKLEDSAMYFCASRFTGIPYEQYFGPGTRLTVT.

This clone was seen more than once but under ten times. This sequence joins TRBV28 and TRBJ2-1; maybe TRBD2 (5 bases). The CDR3 is made up of 16 amino acids. The germline V gene encodes CDR1 MDHEN and CDR2 SYDVKM. The V and J ends lost 2 bases and 10 bases respectively, with 21 bases between them. The chain's CDR3 is CASSLVRAVGSNEQFF. In DNA, the CDR3 is TGTGCCAGCAGTTTAGTCAGAGCGGTGGGGTCTAACGAGCAGTTCTTC. Drawing the rest from reference TRBV28 and TRBJ2-1, the complete variable domain is DVKVTQSSRYLVKRTGEKVFLECVQDMDHENMFWYRQDPGLGLRLIYFSYDVKMKEKGDIPEGYSVSREKKERFSLILESASTNQTSMYLCASSLVRAVGSNEQFFGPGTRLTVL.

This chain joins TRBV2 and TRBJ1-6; the D gene is possibly TRBD1 (5 bases). Trimming removed 6 bases from V and 2 bases from J, with 8 bases in between. The CDR3 has 14 amino acids. The germline CDR1 and CDR2 sequences are SNHLY and FYNNEI. The CDR3 nucleotides are TGTGCCAGCAGAGGGGTTCCCTATAATTCACCCCTCCACTTT. It encodes CASRGVPYNSPLHF.

The chain employs TRBV29-1 and TRBJ2-7; TRBD1 agrees at 9 bases. Germline V gene lookup returns CDR1 SQVTM and CDR2 ANQGSEA. J lost 2 bases, V lost 4 bases, and 3 bases had no gene match. This CDR3 contains 13 residues. The CDR3 region is CSVGGQGPYEQYF. CDR3 bases: TGCAGCGTTGGGGGACAGGGCCCCTACGAGCAGTACTTC.

V gene TRBV4-2 combines with J gene TRBJ2-5; 13 bases agree with TRBD2. Trimming at V came to 0 bases and at J to 5 bases, leaving 3 bases not matched to a gene. The CDR3 loop spans 16 amino acids. Germline assignment: CDR1 LGHNA and CDR2 YNFKEQ. CDR3 protein: CASSQDRTSGSETQYF. CDR3 DNA sequence: TGTGCCAGCAGCCAAGATAGGACTAGCGGGAGTGAGACCCAGTACTTC.

This rearrangement joins TRBV19 to TRBJ1-1; a possible D gene is TRBD1 (5 bases). The germline V and J ends were trimmed by 4 bases and 7 bases, with 19 bases remaining between them. Germline CDR1 is LNHDA and CDR2 is SQIVND (reference sequence). The CDR3 runs 15 residues. The CDR3 sequence: CASSRIDSLMNEAFF. In DNA, the CDR3 is TGTGCCAGTAGTAGAATAGACAGCCTGATGAATGAAGCTTTCTTT.

V gene TRBV28 combines with J gene TRBJ1-5, with 8 bases that match TRBD1. This CDR3 is built from 17 residues. With 3 bases clipped from V and 3 bases from J, the junction kept 10 bases outside the gene matches. The germline CDR1 and CDR2 sequences are MDHEN and SYDVKM. CDR3 residues: CASSFSLQGVANQPQHF. DNA of the CDR3: TGTGCCAGCAGTTTTTCTCTACAGGGGGTGGCCAATCAGCCCCAGCATTTT. Using reference TRBV28 and TRBJ1-5 for the parts outside the CDR3, the full variable domain is DVKVTQSSRYLVKRTGEKVFLECVQDMDHENMFWYRQDPGLGLRLIYFSYDVKMKEKGDIPEGYSVSREKKERFSLILESASTNQTSMYLCASSFSLQGVANQPQHFGDGTRLSIL.

This chain connects TRBV5-4 to TRBJ2-1; 9 bases are shared with TRBD1. CDR1 and CDR2 from the germline V gene are SGHNT and YYREEE (reference sequence). The junction had 10 bases not matched to a gene; V was cut back by 4 bases and J by 5 bases. CDR3 length equals 16 residues. CDR3 protein: CASSPPPGQGNNEQFF. In DNA, the CDR3 is TGTGCCAGCAGCCCCCCTCCGGGACAGGGCAACAATGAGCAGTTCTTC.